A single count supports the clone carrying this T cell receptor (beta chain). Its antigen is not identified. Primers: 60 Vbeta forward and 13 Jbeta reverse. TCRdb's table, derived via immunoSEQ multiplex PCR, lists solely in-frame clones and lacks some. The sample carries over 200,000 clones, more than 75% recorded once. These data are taken from a study of cytomegalovirus exposure and HLA in healthy donors. Overall study context: Unique TCRs numbering around 80 million, obtained from HLA-typed donors, made up an early data release. General observations from the study: Data from an earlier analysis indicated that most TCR beta V segments were productive either about 90% or about 30% of the time. 87-base-pair reads could not separate some V segments, including TRBV6-2 and TRBV6-3. Analysis was performed later, and it showed HLA-associated TCR beta chains to be more clonally expanded than equally common others.

The CDR3 loop spans 14 amino acids. Germline trimming cut 6 bases from V and 3 bases from J; bases unmatched to any gene: 9. Germline loops: CDR1 SQVTM, CDR2 ANQGSEA. The sample taken for sequencing was PBMCs. This chain links TRBV29-1 with TRBJ2-3, with 7 positions matching TRBD2. The TCR comes from a woman aged 40 to 50 in good health and CMV-seropositive. CDR3 bases: TGCAGCGTGCTGCGAGGGAGGGTAACAGATACGCAGTATTTT. Its translation: CSVLRGRVTDTQYF.